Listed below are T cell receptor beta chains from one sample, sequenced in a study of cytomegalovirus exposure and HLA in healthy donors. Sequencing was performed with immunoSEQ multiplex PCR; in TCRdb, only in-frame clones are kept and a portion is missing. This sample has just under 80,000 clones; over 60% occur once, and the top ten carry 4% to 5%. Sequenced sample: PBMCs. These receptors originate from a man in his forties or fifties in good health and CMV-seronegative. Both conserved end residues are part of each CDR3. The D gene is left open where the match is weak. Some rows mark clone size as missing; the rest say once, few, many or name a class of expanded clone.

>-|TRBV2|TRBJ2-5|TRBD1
CASRKTGGQETQYF
TGTGCCAGCAGGAAGACAGGGGGCCAAGAGACCCAGTACTTC
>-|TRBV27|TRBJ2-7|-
CASSLFRSYEQYF
TGTGCCAGCAGTTTATTCCGTTCCTACGAGCAGTACTTC
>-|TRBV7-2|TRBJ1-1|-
CASSFFGVTFF
TGTGCCAGCAGCTTCTTTGGAGTGACTTTCTTT
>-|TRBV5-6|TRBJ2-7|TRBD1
CASSRPRDRGLGEQYF
TGTGCCAGCAGCCGCCCCCGGGACAGGGGGTTAGGGGAGCAGTACTTC
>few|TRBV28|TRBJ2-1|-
CASIRAWRDEQFF
TGTGCCAGCATCAGGGCCTGGAGAGATGAGCAGTTCTTC
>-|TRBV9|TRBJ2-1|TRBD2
CASSVGWTSVNEQFF
TGTGCCAGCAGCGTAGGCTGGACTAGCGTGAATGAGCAGTTCTTC
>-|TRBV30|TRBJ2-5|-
CAWSTSTPLGETQYF
TGTGCCTGGAGTACCTCTACTCCACTCGGGGAGACCCAGTACTTC
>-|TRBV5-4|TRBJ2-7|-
CASSLGGTETYEQYF
TGTGCCAGCAGCTTGGGCGGGACAGAGACCTACGAGCAGTACTTC
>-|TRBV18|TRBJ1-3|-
CASSPNSNQNTIYF
TGTGCCAGCTCACCAAATAGCAATCAAAACACCATATATTTT
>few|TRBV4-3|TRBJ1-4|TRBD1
CASKREAGGGQKLFF
TGCGCCAGCAAAAGAGAGGCAGGGGGAGGACAAAAACTGTTTTTT
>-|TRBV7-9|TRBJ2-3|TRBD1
CASSSGQGRFTDTQYF
TGTGCCAGCAGCTCCGGACAGGGAAGGTTCACAGATACGCAGTATTTT
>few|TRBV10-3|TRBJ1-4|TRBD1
CAISEGQAGGATNEKLFF
TGTGCCATCAGTGAGGGACAGGCAGGGGGAGCAACTAATGAAAAACTGTTTTTT
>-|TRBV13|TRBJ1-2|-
CASSLGAGATSGYTF
TGTGCCAGCAGCTTAGGAGCGGGGGCGACCTCTGGCTACACCTTC
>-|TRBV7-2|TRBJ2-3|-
CASSISTGINTDTQYF
TGTGCCAGCAGTATAAGCACAGGGATTAACACAGATACGCAGTATTTT
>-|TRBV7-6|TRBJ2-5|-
CASSLEEETQYF
TGTGCCAGCAGCTTAGAGGAGGAGACCCAGTACTTC
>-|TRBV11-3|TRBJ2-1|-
CASSARRGNEQFF
TGTGCCAGCAGCGCCCGGAGAGGCAATGAGCAGTTCTTC
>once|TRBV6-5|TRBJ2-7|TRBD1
CATRQGAGEQYF
TGTGCCACCCGTCAGGGGGCGGGCGAGCAGTACTTC
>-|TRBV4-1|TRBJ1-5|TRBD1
CASSHSTGVNQPQHF
TGCGCCAGCAGCCATTCGACAGGGGTAAATCAGCCCCAGCATTTT
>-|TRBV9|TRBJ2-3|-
CASSVRATSTDTQYF
TGTGCCAGCAGCGTCAGGGCCACCAGCACAGATACGCAGTATTTT
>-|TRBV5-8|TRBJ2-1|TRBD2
CASSLLAGGYNEQFF
TGTGCCAGCAGCTTGTTAGCGGGAGGGTACAATGAGCAGTTCTTC
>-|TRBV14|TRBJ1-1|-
CASSQARRGMNTEAFF
TGTGCCAGCAGCCAAGCCCGTAGGGGTATGAACACTGAAGCTTTCTTT
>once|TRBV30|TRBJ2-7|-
CAWSPAGQYEQYF
TGTGCCTGGAGTCCGGCGGGGCAGTACGAGCAGTACTTC
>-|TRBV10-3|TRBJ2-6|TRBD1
CAISESELRQGAPGANVLTF
TGTGCCATCAGTGAGTCTGAGTTAAGACAGGGGGCGCCTGGGGCCAACGTCCTGACTTTC
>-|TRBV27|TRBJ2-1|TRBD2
CASSFRRTSPSNEQFF
TGTGCCAGCAGTTTCAGAAGGACTAGTCCTTCCAATGAGCAGTTCTTC
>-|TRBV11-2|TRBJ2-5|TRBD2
CASSLVVSGSFQTQYF
TGTGCCAGCAGCTTAGTCGTTAGCGGGAGCTTCCAGACCCAGTACTTC
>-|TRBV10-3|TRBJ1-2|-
CAISDGPGSNYGYTF
TGTGCCATCAGTGACGGTCCCGGTTCTAACTATGGCTACACCTTC
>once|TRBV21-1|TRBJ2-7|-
CASSKALAFSGEQYF
TGTGCCAGCAGCAAAGCTTTGGCTTTCTCGGGGGAGCAGTACTTC
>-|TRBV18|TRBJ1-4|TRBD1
CASSTDRGNEKLFF
TGTGCCAGCTCAACCGACAGGGGTAATGAAAAACTGTTTTTT
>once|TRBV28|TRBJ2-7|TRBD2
CASSPPGAGGRSEQYF
TGTGCCAGCAGCCCTCCCGGTGCGGGAGGGCGGAGCGAGCAGTACTTC
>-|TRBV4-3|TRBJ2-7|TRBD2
CASSHCLAGGQHEQYF
TGCGCCAGCAGCCATTGCCTAGCGGGAGGGCAGCACGAGCAGTACTTC
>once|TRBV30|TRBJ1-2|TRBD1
CAGVTGGGYTF
TGTGCCGGGGTGACAGGGGGCGGCTACACCTTC
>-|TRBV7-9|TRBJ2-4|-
CASSLGGYTKNIQYF
TGTGCCAGCAGCTTAGGCGGATACACCAAAAACATTCAGTACTTC
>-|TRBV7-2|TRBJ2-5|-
CASSFNLRGGDQETQYF
TGTGCCAGCAGCTTTAATCTCAGGGGTGGGGACCAAGAGACCCAGTACTTC
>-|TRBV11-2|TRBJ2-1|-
CASSSSSTPYNEQFF
TGTGCCAGCAGCTCCTCCTCGACACCGTACAATGAGCAGTTCTTC
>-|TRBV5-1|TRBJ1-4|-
CASSFSSSNEKLFF
TGCGCCAGCAGCTTTTCCTCGTCTAATGAAAAACTGTTTTTT
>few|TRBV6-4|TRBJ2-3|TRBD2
CASSSTRTSGSSPDTQYF
TGTGCCAGCAGTTCGACCCGGACTAGCGGGAGTTCGCCAGATACGCAGTATTTT
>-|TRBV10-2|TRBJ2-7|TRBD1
CASSHRGRIYEQYF
TGCGCCAGCAGCCACAGGGGTCGAATCTACGAGCAGTACTTC
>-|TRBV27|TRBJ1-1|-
CASSSGGRTEAFF
TGTGCCAGCAGTTCGGGGGGACGGACTGAAGCTTTCTTT
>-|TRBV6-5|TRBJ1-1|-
CASTRGGWDTEAFF
TGTGCCAGCACCCGGGGGGGGTGGGACACTGAAGCTTTCTTT
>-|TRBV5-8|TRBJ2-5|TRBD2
CASSLARGGAQYF
TGTGCCAGCAGCTTGGCCCGGGGAGGGGCCCAGTACTTC
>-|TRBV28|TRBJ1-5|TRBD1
CASRPGTGGTYSNQPQHF
TGTGCCAGCAGACCTGGGACAGGCGGCACATATAGCAATCAGCCCCAGCATTTT
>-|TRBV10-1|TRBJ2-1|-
CASSESEAEHNEQFF
TGCGCCAGCAGTGAGTCTGAGGCGGAACACAATGAGCAGTTCTTC
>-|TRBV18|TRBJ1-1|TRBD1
CASSPSQGANTEAFF
TGTGCCAGCTCACCGTCACAGGGGGCGAACACTGAAGCTTTCTTT
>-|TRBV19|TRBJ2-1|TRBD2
CASSISSGRYNEQFF
TGTGCCAGTAGTATTTCTAGCGGGAGGTACAATGAGCAGTTCTTC
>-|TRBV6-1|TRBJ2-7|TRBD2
CASSSTSGTPYEQYF
TGTGCCAGCAGTAGTACTAGCGGTACCCCCTACGAGCAGTACTTC